These T cell receptor beta chains were read from a single sample in a study of shared clonotypes between healthy human individuals. Here immunoSEQ multiplex PCR was the method, and the copy in TCRdb shows in-frame clones only, minus some. Here the sample spans under 1,100,000 clones, roughly 80% being singletons. Sequences were obtained from memory CD4+ T cells sorted from blood. The receptors come from a man between 18 and 29 years old in good health. CDR3s include the opening cysteine and the closing phenylalanine or tryptophan. D genes are given only for firm matches. A row's size may be missing; if present it is once, few, many or a size class.

TRBD1	TRBV28	once	TRBJ1-1	CASTRQGAKTEAFF	TGTGCCAGCACCCGACAGGGGGCGAAGACTGAAGCTTTCTTT
.	TRBV30	once	TRBJ1-2	CAWTRNNNYGYTF	TGTGCCTGGACCAGGAATAATAACTATGGCTACACCTTC
.	TRBV19	many	TRBJ2-7	CASRGDVKQYF	TGTGCCAGTAGGGGGGACGTGAAGCAGTACTTC
.	TRBV5-5	.	TRBJ1-4	CASSPQFNRGATNEKLFF	TGTGCCAGCAGCCCCCAGTTTAATAGGGGAGCAACTAATGAAAAACTGTTTTTT
.	TRBV2	.	TRBJ2-5	CASDRGETQYF	TGTGCCAGCGATCGCGGAGAGACCCAGTACTTC
.	TRBV19	.	TRBJ1-5	CASRGRAEGIIGQPQHF	TGTGCCAGTAGGGGAAGGGCGGAGGGAATAATAGGTCAGCCCCAGCATTTT
.	TRBV28	.	TRBJ2-7	CASSPHQGSAHEQYF	TGTGCCAGCAGTCCCCATCAGGGTAGCGCCCACGAGCAGTACTTC
TRBD2	TRBV5-6	.	TRBJ2-1	CASSSLAGPHNEQFF	TGTGCCAGCAGCTCCCTAGCGGGACCCCACAATGAGCAGTTCTTC
TRBD2	TRBV5-1	.	TRBJ2-1	CASSSYGTSGGASYNEQFF	TGCGCCAGCAGCTCCTACGGGACTAGCGGGGGGGCCTCCTACAATGAGCAGTTCTTC
.	TRBV5-6	few	TRBJ2-4	CASSSLGRGNIQYF	TGTGCCAGCAGCAGTCTCGGGCGAGGTAACATTCAGTACTTC
.	TRBV9	.	TRBJ1-1	CASSQGLNTEAFF	TGTGCCAGCAGCCAGGGGCTTAACACTGAAGCTTTCTTT
.	TRBV6-1	.	TRBJ2-7	CASSAQGFGPQGIYF	TGTGCCAGCAGTGCCCAGGGCTTTGGCCCACAAGGTATATACTTC
TRBD2	TRBV5-1	.	TRBJ2-5	CASSFGTSGRETQYF	TGCGCCAGCAGCTTTGGGACTAGCGGGCGGGAGACCCAGTACTTC
.	TRBV10-1	few	TRBJ1-6	CASSEGQSGSPLHF	TGCGCCAGCAGTGAGGGGCAGAGCGGTTCACCCCTCCACTTT
.	TRBV30	.	TRBJ1-1	CAGQPPNTEAFF	TGTGCCGGACAGCCGCCGAACACTGAAGCTTTCTTT
.	TRBV2	few	TRBJ1-2	CASSDSGSYGYTF	TGTGCCAGCAGTGATTCAGGGTCCTATGGCTACACCTTC
.	TRBV18	few	TRBJ2-6	CASSPPGAAGANVLTF	TGTGCCAGCTCACCACCGGGGGCGGCTGGGGCCAACGTCCTGACTTTC
TRBD1	TRBV19	.	TRBJ1-1	CASSRTGAPKSGGTEAFF	TGTGCCAGTAGTAGGACAGGGGCACCCAAATCAGGGGGCACTGAAGCTTTCTTT
.	TRBV5-4	.	TRBJ1-6	CASSLQTGDNSPLHF	TGTGCCAGCAGCTTACAGACAGGTGATAATTCACCCCTCCACTTT
.	TRBV6-1	.	TRBJ1-2	CASSEFRDGYTF	TGTGCCAGCAGTGAATTCAGGGATGGCTACACCTTC
.	TRBV6-5	.	TRBJ1-1	CASSYLAELNTEAFF	TGTGCCAGCAGTTACTTGGCAGAGTTGAACACTGAAGCTTTCTTT
.	TRBV5-1	.	TRBJ1-2	CASSVPGNNYGYTF	TGCGCCAGCAGCGTACCCGGGAATAACTATGGCTACACCTTC
.	TRBV27	once	TRBJ1-4	CASSREWNEKLFF	TGTGCCAGCAGTCGCGAATGGAACGAAAAACTGTTTTTT
.	TRBV6-5	.	TRBJ2-7	CASSYFNEQYF	TGTGCCAGCAGTTACTTTAACGAGCAGTACTTC
TRBD1	TRBV5-6	.	TRBJ1-5	CASSDGGGAKQPQHF	TGTGCCAGCAGTGACGGAGGGGGCGCGAAGCAGCCCCAGCATTTT
TRBD2	TRBV19	.	TRBJ2-1	CASSPSGLGGGKQFF	TGTGCCAGTAGTCCCTCCGGCCTGGGCGGGGGGAAGCAGTTCTTC
TRBD1	TRBV4-1	.	TRBJ2-5	CASSPGQGGETQYF	TGCGCCAGCAGCCCAGGACAGGGCGGCGAGACCCAGTACTTC
TRBD1	TRBV5-1	.	TRBJ2-2	CASSASGGANTGELFF	TGCGCCAGCAGCGCTTCAGGGGGCGCGAACACCGGGGAGCTGTTTTTT
.	TRBV15	.	TRBJ2-1	CATSRDAIGTSTYNEQFF	TGTGCCACCAGCAGAGATGCCATCGGGACATCCACCTACAATGAGCAGTTCTTC
.	TRBV6-6	few	TRBJ1-2	CASSYTGDGSGYTF	TGTGCCAGCAGTTACACAGGTGATGGGTCTGGCTACACCTTC
.	TRBV5-5	.	TRBJ2-6	CASSYSSGANVLTF	TGTGCCAGCAGCTACAGCTCTGGGGCCAACGTCCTGACTTTC
.	TRBV2	.	TRBJ2-3	CASGLTTDTQYF	TGTGCCAGCGGACTTACCACAGATACGCAGTATTTT
.	TRBV10-3	few	TRBJ1-2	CAITPNTGVYGYTF	TGTGCCATCACCCCCAACACGGGGGTCTATGGCTACACCTTC
TRBD1	TRBV19	.	TRBJ1-5	CASSDRDRLTNQPQHF	TGTGCCAGTAGTGACAGGGACAGGCTTACTAATCAGCCCCAGCATTTT
.	TRBV30	.	TRBJ1-6	CAWSNWEGSPLHF	TGTGCCTGGAGTAATTGGGAGGGTTCACCCCTCCACTTT
.	TRBV27	.	TRBJ2-4	CASSLTGTGNIQYF	TGTGCCAGCAGTTTAACCGGGACCGGAAACATTCAGTACTTC
.	TRBV5-6	.	TRBJ1-1	CASSPYLGGVNTEAFF	TGTGCCAGCAGCCCATACTTAGGGGGTGTTAACACTGAAGCTTTCTTT
.	TRBV12-5	.	TRBJ1-6	CASAPSGRVSPLHF	TGTGCTAGTGCCCCGTCGGGAAGGGTTTCACCCCTCCACTTT
.	TRBV6-5	few	TRBJ1-6	CASSPQGLGSPLHF	TGTGCCAGCAGTCCCCAGGGGCTAGGTTCACCCCTCCACTTT
.	TRBV4-1	.	TRBJ1-4	CASSQEGLMKKLFF	TGCGCCAGCAGCCAAGAGGGACTGATGAAAAAACTGTTTTTT
TRBD2	TRBV5-1	once	TRBJ2-7	CASSGGGLAGPYEQYF	TGCGCCAGCAGCGGGGGGGGACTAGCGGGACCCTACGAGCAGTACTTC
.	TRBV5-1	.	TRBJ2-1	CASSQMGLPEVDEQFF	TGCGCCAGCAGCCAGATGGGACTCCCAGAGGTCGATGAGCAGTTCTTC
.	TRBV7-9	once	TRBJ2-7	CASSFTGGSTYEQYF	TGTGCCAGCAGCTTTACGGGGGGCTCGACCTACGAGCAGTACTTC
TRBD1	TRBV6-1	.	TRBJ2-7	CASSPTGNEQYF	TGTGCCAGCAGTCCGACAGGGAACGAGCAGTACTTC
.	TRBV4-1	.	TRBJ1-4	CASSQAPPGFNEKLFF	TGCGCCAGCAGCCAAGCCCCGCCCGGGTTTAATGAAAAACTGTTTTTT
.	TRBV5-1	.	TRBJ2-7	CASSLGGGFYYEQYF	TGCGCCAGCAGCTTGGGCGGGGGCTTTTACTACGAGCAGTACTTC
TRBD1	TRBV7-2	.	TRBJ1-1	CASSRTGGYGEAFF	TGTGCCAGCAGCAGAACAGGGGGCTATGGTGAAGCTTTCTTT
.	TRBV6-5	.	TRBJ1-1	CASREGGVNTEAFF	TGTGCCAGCAGGGAGGGAGGAGTGAACACTGAAGCTTTCTTT
.	TRBV5-1	many	TRBJ2-5	CASSSGTGLETQYF	TGCGCCAGCAGCTCGGGAACAGGGTTAGAGACCCAGTACTTC
TRBD1	TRBV29-1	.	TRBJ1-1	CSVAPGGPNTEAFF	TGCAGCGTGGCGCCAGGGGGGCCGAACACTGAAGCTTTCTTT
.	TRBV18	.	TRBJ1-1	CASSPPAGVKNTEAFF	TGTGCCAGCTCACCACCGGCAGGGGTGAAGAACACTGAAGCTTTCTTT
TRBD2	TRBV25-1	.	TRBJ2-3	CASSERLAGGYTDTQYF	TGTGCCAGCAGTGAACGACTAGCGGGAGGGTACACAGATACGCAGTATTTT
.	TRBV30	few	TRBJ1-4	CASPQGDNEKLFF	TGTGCCTCCCCACAGGGTGATAATGAAAAACTGTTTTTT
.	TRBV7-2	.	TRBJ1-1	CASSWGPGNTEAFF	TGTGCCAGCAGCTGGGGTCCGGGAAACACTGAAGCTTTCTTT